This T cell receptor (beta chain) was identified during a study of T-cell reconstitution after alpha-beta-depleted transplantation in children. Study-wide findings and caveats: Expanded clones from the graft, numbering several hundred, reportedly supplied alpha-beta T cells about two months after transplant. It was newly produced T cells that mostly accounted for T-cell counts and diversity one year after transplant. The study traced high day-60 TCRbeta diversity in some patients to surviving recipient T cells and thymic progenitors.

Trimming pared 3 bases from V and 1 base from J, leaving 10 bases between. Germline V gene lookup returns CDR1 SQVTM and CDR2 ANQGSEA. The CDR3 is 13 residues long. This clonotype was picked up a small number of times. What it recognizes is unknown. For TCRbeta, the library was prepared with unique molecular identifiers. Using its own MiXCR run on the PCR reads, TCRdb lists one record per CDR3 protein. The table has 90,000 to 100,000 distinct CDR3 sequences, around a quarter seen once. The material was PBMCs, obtained before TCRalphabeta/CD19-depleted stem cell transplant. The rearrangement links TRBV29-1 to TRBJ2-7, with a tentative D call TRBD2 (6 bases). The TCR was taken from a boy aged 2 to 10 with acute lymphoblastic leukemia, due to receive a stem cell transplant. In DNA form, the CDR3 reads TGCAGCGTTGATGTGGGAGGTTCCTACGAGCAGTACTTC. As protein: CSVDVGGSYEQYF.